This T cell receptor (beta chain) comes out of a study of identical twins. CDR1 is MNHEY, CDR2 SVGAGI, per germline. The CDR3 is 12 residues long. V lost 6 bases, J lost 8 bases, and 10 bases lay in between. TCRdb re-called the 5' RACE reads with MiXCR, one entry per CDR3 protein. The table shows over 600,000 distinct CDR3 sequences, with around 21% occurring only once. This clonotype was detected a few times. Its antigen is not identified. The study's findings and limits: Abundant cord blood beta clonotypes carried fewer insertions; memory repertoires showed none.

The same specimen was also included in a second study, on T cells expressing NK-cell markers. According to that study: Only alpha-beta TCR T cells were sorted in several experiments, using an anti-gamma-delta TCR antibody.

Sequenced: PBMCs. The chain employs TRBV6-5 and TRBJ2-2; D gene uncertain. The sequence was obtained from a woman aged 18 to 35 in good health. The DNA of the CDR3 is TGTGCCAGCAGCTCCTACCCGGGGGAGCTGTTTTTT. Translated, it gives CASSSYPGELFF.